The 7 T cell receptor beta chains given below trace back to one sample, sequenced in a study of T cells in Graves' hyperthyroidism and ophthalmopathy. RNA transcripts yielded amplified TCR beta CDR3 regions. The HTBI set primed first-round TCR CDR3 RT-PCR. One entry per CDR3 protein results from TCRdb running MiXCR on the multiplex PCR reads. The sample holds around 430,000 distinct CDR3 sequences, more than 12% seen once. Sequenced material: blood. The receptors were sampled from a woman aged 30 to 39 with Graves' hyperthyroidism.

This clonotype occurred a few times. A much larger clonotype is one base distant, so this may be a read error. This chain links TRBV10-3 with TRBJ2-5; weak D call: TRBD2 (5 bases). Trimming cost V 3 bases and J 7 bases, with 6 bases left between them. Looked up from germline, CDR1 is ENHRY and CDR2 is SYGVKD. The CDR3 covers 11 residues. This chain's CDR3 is CAISDRGTQYF. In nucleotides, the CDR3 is TGTGCCATCAGTGATCGGGGGACCCAGTACTTC.

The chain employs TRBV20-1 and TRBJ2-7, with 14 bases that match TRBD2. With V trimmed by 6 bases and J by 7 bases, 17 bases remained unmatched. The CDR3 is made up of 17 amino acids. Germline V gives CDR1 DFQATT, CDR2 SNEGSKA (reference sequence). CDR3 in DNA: TGCAGTGCAACCTCAGGGCGACTAGCGGGAGGGCCCGGAGAGCAGTACTTC. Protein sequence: CSATSGRLAGGPGEQYF.

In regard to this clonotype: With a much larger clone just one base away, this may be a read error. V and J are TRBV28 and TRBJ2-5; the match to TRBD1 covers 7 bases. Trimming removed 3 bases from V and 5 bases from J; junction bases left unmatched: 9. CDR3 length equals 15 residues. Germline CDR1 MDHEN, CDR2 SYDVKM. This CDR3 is CASSFYDRVVETQYF. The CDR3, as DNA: TGTGCCAGCAGTTTCTATGACAGGGTAGTCGAGACCCAGTACTTC.

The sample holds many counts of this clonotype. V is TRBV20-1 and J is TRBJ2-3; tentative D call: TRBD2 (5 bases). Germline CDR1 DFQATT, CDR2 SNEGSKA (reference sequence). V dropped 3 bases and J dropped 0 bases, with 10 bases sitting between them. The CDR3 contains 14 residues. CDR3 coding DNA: TGCAGTGCTAGGAAGCGGACTAGCACAGATACGCAGTATTTT. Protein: CSARKRTSTDTQYF.

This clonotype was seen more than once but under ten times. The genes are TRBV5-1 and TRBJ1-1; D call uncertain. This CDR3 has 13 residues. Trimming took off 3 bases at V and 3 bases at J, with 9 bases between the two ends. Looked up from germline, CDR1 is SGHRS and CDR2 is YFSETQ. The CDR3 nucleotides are TGCGCCAGCAGCTCCCCCGGGTACACTGAAGCTTTCTTT. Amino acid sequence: CASSSPGYTEAFF. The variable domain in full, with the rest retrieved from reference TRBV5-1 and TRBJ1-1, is KAGVTQTPRYLIKTRGQQVTLSCSPISGHRSVSWYQQTPGQGLQFLFEYFSETQRNKGNFPGRFSGRQFSNSRSEMNVSTLELGDSALYLCASSSPGYTEAFFGQGTRLTVV.

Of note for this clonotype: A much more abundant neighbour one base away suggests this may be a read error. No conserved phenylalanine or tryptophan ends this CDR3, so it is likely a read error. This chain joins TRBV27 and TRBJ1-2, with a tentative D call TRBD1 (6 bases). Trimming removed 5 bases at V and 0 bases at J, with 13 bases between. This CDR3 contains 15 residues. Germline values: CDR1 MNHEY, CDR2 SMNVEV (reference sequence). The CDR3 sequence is CASSPQGRANYGYTC. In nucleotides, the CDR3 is TGTGCCAGCAGTCCACAGGGCCGCGCTAACTATGGCTACACCTGC.

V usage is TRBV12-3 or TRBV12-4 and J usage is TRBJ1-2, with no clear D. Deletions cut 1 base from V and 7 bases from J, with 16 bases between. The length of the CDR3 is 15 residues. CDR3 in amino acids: CASSLEGGRRGGYTF. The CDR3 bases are TGTGCCAGCAGTTTAGAGGGTGGGAGACGGGGTGGCTACACCTTC.